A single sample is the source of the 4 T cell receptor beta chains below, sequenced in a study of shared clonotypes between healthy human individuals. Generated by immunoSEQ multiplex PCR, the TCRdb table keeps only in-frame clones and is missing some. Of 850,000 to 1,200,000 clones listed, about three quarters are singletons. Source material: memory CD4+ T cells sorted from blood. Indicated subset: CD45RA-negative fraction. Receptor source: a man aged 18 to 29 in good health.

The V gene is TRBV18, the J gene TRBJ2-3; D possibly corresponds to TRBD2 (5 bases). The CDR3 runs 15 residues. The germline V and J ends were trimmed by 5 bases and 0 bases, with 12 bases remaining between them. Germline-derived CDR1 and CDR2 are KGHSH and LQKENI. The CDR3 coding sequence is TGTGCCAGCTCATCATCGGAGCGGAGCACAGATACGCAGTATTTT. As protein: CASSSSERSTDTQYF.

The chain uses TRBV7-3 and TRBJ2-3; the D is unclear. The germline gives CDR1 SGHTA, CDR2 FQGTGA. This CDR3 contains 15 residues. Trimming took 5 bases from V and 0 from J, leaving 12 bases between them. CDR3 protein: CASSPQGISTDTQYF. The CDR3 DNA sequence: TGTGCCAGCAGCCCACAAGGCATCAGCACAGATACGCAGTATTTT.

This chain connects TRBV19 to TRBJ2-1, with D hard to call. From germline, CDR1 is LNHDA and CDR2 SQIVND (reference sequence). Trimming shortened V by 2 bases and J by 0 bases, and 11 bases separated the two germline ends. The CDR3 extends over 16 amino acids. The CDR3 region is CASSIYKGSSYNEQFF. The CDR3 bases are TGTGCCAGTAGTATATATAAGGGTAGCTCCTACAATGAGCAGTTCTTC.

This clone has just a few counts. The CDR3 spells CASRFPGTGNSPLHF. The CDR3 DNA is TGTGCCAGCAGATTCCCCGGGACAGGAAATTCACCCCTCCACTTT. The chain uses TRBV28 and TRBJ1-6, with TRBD1 identical over 8 bases. The CDR3 runs 15 residues. The V and J ends lost 6 bases and 7 bases, in that order; junction bases with no gene match: 8. CDR1 is MDHEN and CDR2 is SYDVKM in the germline V gene.